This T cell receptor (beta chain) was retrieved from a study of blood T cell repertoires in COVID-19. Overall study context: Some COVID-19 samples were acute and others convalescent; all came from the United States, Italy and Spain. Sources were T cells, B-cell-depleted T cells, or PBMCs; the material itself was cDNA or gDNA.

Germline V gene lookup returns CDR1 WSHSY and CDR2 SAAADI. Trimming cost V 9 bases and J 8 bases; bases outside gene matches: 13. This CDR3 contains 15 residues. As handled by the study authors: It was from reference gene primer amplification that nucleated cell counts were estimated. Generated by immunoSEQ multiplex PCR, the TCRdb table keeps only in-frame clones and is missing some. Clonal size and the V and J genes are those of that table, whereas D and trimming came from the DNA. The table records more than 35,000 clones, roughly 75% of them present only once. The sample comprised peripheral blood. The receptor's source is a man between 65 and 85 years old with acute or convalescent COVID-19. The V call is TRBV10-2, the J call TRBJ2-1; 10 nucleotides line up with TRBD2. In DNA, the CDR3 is TGCGCCAGTCTAGCGGGAGTATTGGGGGGCGATGAGCAGTTCTTC. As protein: CASLAGVLGGDEQFF.